Ten or more counts support the clone carrying this T cell receptor (beta chain). Its antigen is not identified. It may be a read error: a sequence one base away is much more abundant. The CDR3 does not end in the conserved phenylalanine or tryptophan, so this is likely a read error. The sample is drawn from a study of breast tumors, draining lymph nodes, adjacent tissues. Whole-study results and caveats: Data only fit, rather than demonstrated, lymph node origin of most tumor T cells. Tumors had less TCR diversity than lymph nodes, more than nontumor tissue.

Unmatched junction bases numbered 2, after V lost 3 bases and J lost 7 bases. This CDR3 has 12 residues. Germline V lookup: CDR1 SGHAT, CDR2 FQNNGV. TCRdb recomputed calls from the multiplex PCR reads with MiXCR, one row per CDR3 protein. This table has more than 15,000 distinct CDR3 sequences, less than 75% appearing once. The TCR was taken from a female donor with breast cancer. Some clones in this sample may be carry-over from other donors' samples. V gene TRBV11-2 combines with J gene TRBJ1-2; 7 nucleotides match TRBD1. Sequencing input: tumor-adjacent breast tissue. DNA of the CDR3: TGTGCCAGCAGCTTGACAGGGTTTGGCTACACCCTC. This sequence encodes CASSLTGFGYTL.